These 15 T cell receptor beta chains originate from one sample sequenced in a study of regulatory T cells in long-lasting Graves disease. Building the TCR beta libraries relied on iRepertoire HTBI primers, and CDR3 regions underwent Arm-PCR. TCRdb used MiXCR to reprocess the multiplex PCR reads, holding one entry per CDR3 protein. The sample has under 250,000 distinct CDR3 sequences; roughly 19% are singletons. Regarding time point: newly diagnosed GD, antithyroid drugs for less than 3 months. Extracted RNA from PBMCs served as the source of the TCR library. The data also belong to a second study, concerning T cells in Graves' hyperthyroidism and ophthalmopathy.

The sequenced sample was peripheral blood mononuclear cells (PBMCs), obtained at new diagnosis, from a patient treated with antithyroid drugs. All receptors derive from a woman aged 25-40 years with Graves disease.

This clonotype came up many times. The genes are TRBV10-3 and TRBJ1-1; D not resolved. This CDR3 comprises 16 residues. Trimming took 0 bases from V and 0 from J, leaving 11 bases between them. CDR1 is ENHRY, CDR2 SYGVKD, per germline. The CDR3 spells CAISESQVLMNTEAFF. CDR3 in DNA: TGTGCCATCAGTGAGTCCCAGGTATTGATGAACACTGAAGCTTTCTTT.

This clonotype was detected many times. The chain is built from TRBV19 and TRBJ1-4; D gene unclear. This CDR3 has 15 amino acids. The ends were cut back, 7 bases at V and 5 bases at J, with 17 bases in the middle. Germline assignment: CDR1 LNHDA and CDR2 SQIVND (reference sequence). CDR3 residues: CASNPIPDLNEKLFF. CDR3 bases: TGTGCCAGTAACCCAATCCCTGACTTGAATGAAAAACTGTTTTTT.

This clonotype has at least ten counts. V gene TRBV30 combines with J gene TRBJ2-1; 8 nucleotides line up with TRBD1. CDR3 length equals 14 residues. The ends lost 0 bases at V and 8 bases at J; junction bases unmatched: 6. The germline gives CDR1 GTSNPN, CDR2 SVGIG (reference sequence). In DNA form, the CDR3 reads TGTGCCTGGAGTGTGGGGACAGGAGGTGATGAGCAGTTCTTC. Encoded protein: CAWSVGTGGDEQFF.

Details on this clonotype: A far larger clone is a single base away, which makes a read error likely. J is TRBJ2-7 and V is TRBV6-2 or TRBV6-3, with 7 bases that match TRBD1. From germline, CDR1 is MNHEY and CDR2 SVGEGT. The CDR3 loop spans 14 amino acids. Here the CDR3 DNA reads TGTGCCAGCAACCCAGACAGGGCGGTCCACGAGCAGCACTTC. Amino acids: CASNPDRAVHEQHF.

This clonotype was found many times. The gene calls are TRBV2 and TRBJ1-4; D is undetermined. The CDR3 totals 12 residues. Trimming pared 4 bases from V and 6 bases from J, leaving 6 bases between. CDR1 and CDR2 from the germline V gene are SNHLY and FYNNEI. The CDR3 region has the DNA TGTGCCAGCAGTGCGCCCTATGAAAAACTGTTTTTT. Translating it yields CASSAPYEKLFF.

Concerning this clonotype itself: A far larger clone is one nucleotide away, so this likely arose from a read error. The DNA for the CDR3 is TGTGCCAGCAGCCTCGCTACGGGCCTAGGGGGGACCCAGTACTTC. It codes for CASSLATGLGGTQYF. The chain couples TRBV28 to TRBJ2-3; possibly TRBD1 for D (6 bases). TRBJ2-5 matches the DNA end more closely, so the J call is doubtful. Germline V gene sequence: CDR1 MDHEN, CDR2 SYDVKM. The CDR3 contains 15 residues.

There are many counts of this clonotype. CDR3 nucleotide sequence: TGTGCCAGCAGCTGGATCCCCGGTGGTCAGCCCCAGCATTTT. It is translated as CASSWIPGGQPQHF. The chain has TRBV28 and TRBJ1-5; D not resolved. The CDR3 loop spans 14 amino acids. Trimming removed 6 bases at V and 6 bases at J, with 15 bases between. CDR1 MDHEN and CDR2 SYDVKM come from the germline V gene.

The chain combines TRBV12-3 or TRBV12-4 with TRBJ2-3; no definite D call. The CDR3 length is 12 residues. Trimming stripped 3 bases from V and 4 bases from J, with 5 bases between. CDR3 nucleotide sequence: TGTGCCAGCAGTTTGCAGTCAGATACGCAGTATTTT. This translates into CASSLQSDTQYF.

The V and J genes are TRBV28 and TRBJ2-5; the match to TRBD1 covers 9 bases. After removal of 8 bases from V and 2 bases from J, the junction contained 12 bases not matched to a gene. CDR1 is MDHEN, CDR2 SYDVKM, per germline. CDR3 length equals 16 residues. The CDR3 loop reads CASGPQGTGPQETQYF. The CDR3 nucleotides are TGTGCCAGCGGACCCCAGGGGACAGGGCCACAAGAGACCCAGTACTTC. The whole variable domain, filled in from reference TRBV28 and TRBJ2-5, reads DVKVTQSSRYLVKRTGEKVFLECVQDMDHENMFWYRQDPGLGLRLIYFSYDVKMKEKGDIPEGYSVSREKKERFSLILESASTNQTSMYLCASGPQGTGPQETQYFGPGTRLLVL.

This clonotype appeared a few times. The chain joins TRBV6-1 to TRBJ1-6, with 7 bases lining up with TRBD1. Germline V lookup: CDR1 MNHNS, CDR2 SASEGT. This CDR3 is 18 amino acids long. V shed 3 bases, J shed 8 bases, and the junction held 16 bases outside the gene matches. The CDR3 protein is CASSELGQATLRDSPLHF. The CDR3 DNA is TGTGCCAGCAGTGAGCTAGGACAGGCGACGTTAAGGGATTCACCCCTCCACTTT.

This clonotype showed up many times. The CDR3 bases are TGTGCCAGCAGTTTGTTCAGGGGTGGCACTGAAGCTTTCTTT. It is translated as CASSLFRGGTEAFF. This chain links TRBV28 with TRBJ1-1; TRBD1 might be the D (6 bases). The CDR3 consists of 14 residues. Deletions cut 3 bases from V and 4 bases from J, with 12 bases between. CDR1 and CDR2 from the germline V gene are MDHEN and SYDVKM.

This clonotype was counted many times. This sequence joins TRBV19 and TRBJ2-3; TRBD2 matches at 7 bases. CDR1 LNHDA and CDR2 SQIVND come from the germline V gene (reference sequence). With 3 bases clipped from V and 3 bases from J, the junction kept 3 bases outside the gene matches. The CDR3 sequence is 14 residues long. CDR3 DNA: TGTGCCAGTAGTATCCTACTAGCGACAGATACGCAGTATTTT. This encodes CASSILLATDTQYF.

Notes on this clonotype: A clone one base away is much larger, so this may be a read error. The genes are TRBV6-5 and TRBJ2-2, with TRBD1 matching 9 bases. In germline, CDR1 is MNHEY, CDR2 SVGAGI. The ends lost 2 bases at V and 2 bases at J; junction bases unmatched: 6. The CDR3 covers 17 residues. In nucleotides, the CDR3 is TGTGCCAGCAGTTACAGTTGGACAGGGGACAACACCGGGGAGCTGTTTTTT. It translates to CASSYSWTGDNTGELFF.

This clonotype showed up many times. The CDR3 sequence: CASSSPGRRVVTDTQYF. CDR3 nucleotides: TGTGCCAGCAGCTCTCCTGGGCGGCGGGTCGTCACAGATACGCAGTATTTT. This chain uses TRBV11-2 with TRBJ2-3; D perhaps matches TRBD2 (5 bases). The V end lost 4 bases, the J end lost 2 bases, and 19 bases lay between the germline ends. Germline values: CDR1 SGHAT, CDR2 FQNNGV. This CDR3 spans 17 amino acids.

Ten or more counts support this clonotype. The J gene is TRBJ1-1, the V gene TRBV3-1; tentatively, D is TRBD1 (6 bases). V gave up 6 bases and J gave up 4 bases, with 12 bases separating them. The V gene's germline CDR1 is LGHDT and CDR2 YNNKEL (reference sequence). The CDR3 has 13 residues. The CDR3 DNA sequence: TGTGCCAGCAGTAACAGGGCTACCACTGAAGCTTTCTTT. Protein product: CASSNRATTEAFF.